This is a list of T cell receptor beta chains from one sample in a study of cytomegalovirus exposure and HLA in healthy donors. Produced via immunoSEQ multiplex PCR; TCRdb's table is partial and in-frame only. Here the sample spans over 150,000 clones, more than 70% being singletons. The specimen was PBMCs. The origin of the receptors is a woman aged 40 to 49 in good health and CMV-seropositive. The CDR3 runs from the conserved cysteine through the conserved F or W. A D gene is named only where the DNA matches it firmly. Only some rows state a clone size, as once, few, many or a class for expanded clones.

d_call: .
v_call: TRBV4-1
clone_size: .
j_call: TRBJ2-1
cdr3_nt: TGCGCCAGCGGTGGGAGCAGGGGCGTTTACAATGAGCAGTTCTTC
cdr3_aa: CASGGSRGVYNEQFF

d_call: .
v_call: TRBV6-6
clone_size: .
j_call: TRBJ2-3
cdr3_nt: TGTGCCAGCAGTTCCGCCTCCGGGACGGGGGCAGATACGCAGTATTTT
cdr3_aa: CASSSASGTGADTQYF

d_call: .
v_call: TRBV5-5
clone_size: .
j_call: TRBJ2-5
cdr3_nt: TGTGCCAGCAGCTTGGTCCGGGGTGGGCTAGAAGAGACCCAGTACTTC
cdr3_aa: CASSLVRGGLEETQYF

d_call: .
v_call: TRBV10-2
clone_size: .
j_call: TRBJ1-1
cdr3_nt: TGCGCCAGCTGGGGGGGGCAGGGACAAAACACTGAAGCTTTCTTT
cdr3_aa: CASWGGQGQNTEAFF

d_call: TRBD2
v_call: TRBV5-4
clone_size: .
j_call: TRBJ2-7
cdr3_nt: TGTGCCAGCAGCTTCACGGGGGGGGTTGGAGAGCAGTACTTC
cdr3_aa: CASSFTGGVGEQYF

d_call: TRBD1
v_call: TRBV4-2
clone_size: .
j_call: TRBJ2-7
cdr3_nt: TGTGCCAGCAGCCAAGATGCTTCCCCCGGGACAGGGATCTACGAGCAGTACTTC
cdr3_aa: CASSQDASPGTGIYEQYF

d_call: TRBD2
v_call: TRBV11-2
clone_size: once
j_call: TRBJ2-5
cdr3_nt: TGTGCCAGCAGCTTAAGCGGGAGGGCCCCAGAGACCCAGTACTTC
cdr3_aa: CASSLSGRAPETQYF

d_call: .
v_call: TRBV9
clone_size: .
j_call: TRBJ1-2
cdr3_nt: TGTGCCAGCAGCGTAGAAGGGGGACCTCGTGGCTACACCTTC
cdr3_aa: CASSVEGGPRGYTF

d_call: TRBD1
v_call: TRBV5-4
clone_size: .
j_call: TRBJ1-1
cdr3_nt: TGTGCCAGCAGCTTGAAACGGGACAGGGTCCTAGCGCTGAACACTGAAGCTTTCTTT
cdr3_aa: CASSLKRDRVLALNTEAFF

d_call: .
v_call: TRBV11-1
clone_size: few
j_call: TRBJ2-3
cdr3_nt: TGTGCCAGCAGCTTTGCGGGATCAGGCGGGTCCTATTCAGATACGCAGTATTTT
cdr3_aa: CASSFAGSGGSYSDTQYF

d_call: TRBD1
v_call: TRBV9
clone_size: .
j_call: TRBJ2-7
cdr3_nt: TGTGCCAGCAGCGTCTCAGGGGGCTACGAGCAGTACTTC
cdr3_aa: CASSVSGGYEQYF

d_call: TRBD2
v_call: TRBV18
clone_size: .
j_call: TRBJ2-7
cdr3_nt: TGTGCCAGCTCGCTTAAACTAGCGGGAGGGTCCTACGAGCAGTACTTC
cdr3_aa: CASSLKLAGGSYEQYF

d_call: TRBD2
v_call: TRBV19
clone_size: .
j_call: TRBJ2-5
cdr3_nt: TGTGCCAGTAGTATCAAATTAGCGGGAGGGCCGAGAGAGACCCAGTACTTC
cdr3_aa: CASSIKLAGGPRETQYF

d_call: TRBD2
v_call: TRBV29-1
clone_size: .
j_call: TRBJ2-7
cdr3_nt: TGCAGCGCCGAAGGTAGCGGGAAGTACGAGCAGTACTTC
cdr3_aa: CSAEGSGKYEQYF

d_call: .
v_call: TRBV6-1
clone_size: .
j_call: TRBJ2-7
cdr3_nt: TGTGCCAGCAGCAGAGACTGGATGTACGAGCAGTACTTC
cdr3_aa: CASSRDWMYEQYF

d_call: TRBD1
v_call: TRBV5-6
clone_size: .
j_call: TRBJ2-7
cdr3_nt: TGTGCCAGCAGCTTAGGACAGGGGCTCTCCTACGAGCAGTACTTC
cdr3_aa: CASSLGQGLSYEQYF

d_call: TRBD1
v_call: TRBV5-5
clone_size: few
j_call: TRBJ2-7
cdr3_nt: TGTGCCAGCAGCGCGACAGGGGGCGGCGAATACGAGCAGTACTTC
cdr3_aa: CASSATGGGEYEQYF

d_call: TRBD2
v_call: TRBV18
clone_size: .
j_call: TRBJ2-1
cdr3_nt: TGTGCCAGCTCACAATCAAGCGGGAGTTCCTACAATGAGCAGTTCTTC
cdr3_aa: CASSQSSGSSYNEQFF

d_call: TRBD1
v_call: TRBV5-4
clone_size: .
j_call: TRBJ1-1
cdr3_nt: TGTGCCAGCAGCTGGAGACAGGGCCGGACTGAAGCTTTCTTT
cdr3_aa: CASSWRQGRTEAFF

d_call: .
v_call: TRBV2
clone_size: .
j_call: TRBJ1-2
cdr3_nt: TGTGCCAGCAGTGAACGGGGGAACTATGGCTACACCTTC
cdr3_aa: CASSERGNYGYTF

d_call: .
v_call: TRBV5-1
clone_size: .
j_call: TRBJ2-1
cdr3_nt: TGCGCCAGCAGCTTGGCCAGAAATGAGCAGTTCTTC
cdr3_aa: CASSLARNEQFF

d_call: .
v_call: TRBV12-5
clone_size: .
j_call: TRBJ2-7
cdr3_nt: TGTGCTAGTGGTCCTCCACTAGTAGGTTCGCTTCCGACGTTCGGCGAGCAGTACTTC
cdr3_aa: CASGPPLVGSLPTFGEQYF

d_call: TRBD2
v_call: TRBV11-3
clone_size: .
j_call: TRBJ2-3
cdr3_nt: TGTGCCAGCAGCTTACCCGCTAGCGGCCTCCCAAGGGGTCAAGATACGCAGTATTTT
cdr3_aa: CASSLPASGLPRGQDTQYF

d_call: TRBD1
v_call: TRBV28
clone_size: .
j_call: TRBJ2-7
cdr3_nt: TGTGCCAGCAGAAAGACAGGGTCTATCGCCGAGCAGTACTTC
cdr3_aa: CASRKTGSIAEQYF

d_call: TRBD2
v_call: TRBV4-2
clone_size: .
j_call: TRBJ2-2
cdr3_nt: TGTGCCAGCAGCTGGGTAGCGGGAGGGGAGTTCGAGATGCGCACCGGGGAGCTGTTTTTT
cdr3_aa: CASSWVAGGEFEMRTGELFF

d_call: .
v_call: TRBV11-1
clone_size: .
j_call: TRBJ2-1
cdr3_nt: TGTGCCAGCAGCTTATTGCGGGGCGACAGAGATGAGCAGTTCTTC
cdr3_aa: CASSLLRGDRDEQFF

d_call: .
v_call: TRBV6-5
clone_size: once
j_call: TRBJ2-6
cdr3_nt: TGTGCCAGCAGAGGGGGGGGATCTGGGGCCAACGTCCTGACTTTC
cdr3_aa: CASRGGGSGANVLTF

d_call: .
v_call: TRBV27
clone_size: .
j_call: TRBJ1-1
cdr3_nt: TGTGCCACCCTCGGGTTGAACACTGAAGCTTTCTTT
cdr3_aa: CATLGLNTEAFF

d_call: .
v_call: TRBV28
clone_size: .
j_call: TRBJ1-5
cdr3_nt: TGTGCCAGCAGTTTGGGGGCTCGAACCAGAGGACAGCCCCAGCATTTT
cdr3_aa: CASSLGARTRGQPQHF